The TCR beta chain under discussion was sequenced for a study of T cell responses to AZD1222 COVID-19 vaccine. General observations from the study: At baseline, seropositivity was found in only a handful of AZD1222 recipients. Epitopes outside B.1.351 and B.1.1.7 mutated regions reportedly drew nearly half of spike TCRs. Donors, mostly white British, included more females; clonal diversity was possibly underestimated. Spike-specific TCR breadth and depth both grew after two AZD1222 doses.

Profiled with immunoSEQ multiplex PCR; TCRdb holds only in-frame clones, not every one. The repertoire has approximately 110,000 clones, 82% of them found once; the top ten carry more than 4.5%. In its sample, this clone was seen a few times. Antigen: not known. Germline CDR1 reads KGHSH; CDR2 reads LQKENI. This CDR3 has 16 residues. The germline V and J ends were trimmed by 8 bases and 7 bases, with 23 bases remaining between them. Sequencing used peripheral blood, obtained on day 0 of AZD1222 vaccination. The rearrangement uses TRBV18 and TRBJ1-4; D gene uncertain. The receptor was derived from an adult in good health. The CDR3 DNA reads TGTGCCAGCCGTTCCTGGCAACCGGGTAGCCGTGAAAAACTGTTTTTT. Translating it yields CASRSWQPGSREKLFF.